The 18 T cell receptor beta chains given below trace back to one sample, sequenced in a study of T cells in Graves' hyperthyroidism and ophthalmopathy. RNA transcripts were the template for amplifying TCR beta CDR3 regions. The HTBI primer set drove a first-round RT-PCR of the TCR CDR3. MiXCR, applied by TCRdb to the multiplex PCR reads, yields one record per CDR3 protein. Altogether 190,000 or so distinct CDR3 sequences are present, around 17% being singletons, with the ten largest covering 35% to 50%. Sequencing used blood. The origin of the receptors is a man aged 35 to 55 with Graves' hyperthyroidism.

This clonotype was detected only a few times. The chain combines TRBV30 with TRBJ2-3, with D maybe TRBD1 (6 bases). The V gene lost 3 bases and the J gene lost 4 bases, with 14 bases spanning the gap. Germline V gene sequence: CDR1 GTSNPN, CDR2 SVGIG (reference sequence). The length of the CDR3 is 14 residues. CDR3 nucleotide sequence: TGTGCCTGGAGGATAACAGGGTCTCCAGATACGCAGTATTTT. Amino acid sequence: CAWRITGSPDTQYF.

This clonotype was found many times. V is TRBV20-1 and J is TRBJ2-3; the D gene is possibly TRBD1 (8 bases). Germline values: CDR1 DFQATT, CDR2 SNEGSKA (reference sequence). Trimming stripped 5 bases from V and 9 bases from J, with 18 bases between. This CDR3 is 13 amino acids long. CDR3 in amino acids: CSAYRTGRDTQYF. The CDR3 DNA reads as TGCAGTGCTTACCGGACAGGGAGGGACACGCAGTATTTT.

This clonotype has at least ten counts. The chain couples TRBV28 to TRBJ2-1; a weak D match, TRBD1 (5 bases). V was clipped by 1 base and J by 6 bases, with 10 bases between them. Germline V gives CDR1 MDHEN, CDR2 SYDVKM. CDR3 size: 14 residues. The CDR3 DNA follows: TGTGCCAGCAGTTTATCAGGGTTCGGCAATGAGCAGTTCTTC. Its protein product is CASSLSGFGNEQFF.

V and J are TRBV4-3 and TRBJ2-5; D possibly corresponds to TRBD1 (5 bases). There are 13 residues in the CDR3. Germline CDR1 reads LGHNA; CDR2 reads YSLEER. V lost 0 bases and J 7 bases, leaving 9 bases between the germline ends. CDR3 nucleotides: TGCGCCAGCAGCCAAGACAGGGCCGGGACCCAGTACTTC. This translates into CASSQDRAGTQYF.

This clonotype was seen more than once but under ten times. V gene TRBV6-2 or TRBV6-3 combines with J gene TRBJ2-5; possible D gene TRBD1, 7 bases. The V end was cut by 3 bases, the J end by 5 bases, with 13 bases between. Germline values: CDR1 MNHEY, CDR2 SVGEGT. This CDR3 is built from 14 residues. The CDR3 nucleotides are TGTGCCAGCAGTTATGTGACAGGGAGGGAGACCCAGTACTTC. Its translation is CASSYVTGRETQYF.

This sequence joins TRBV18 and TRBJ2-1; possible D gene TRBD2, 5 bases. The germline V and J ends were trimmed by 4 bases and 8 bases, with 6 bases remaining between them. In germline, CDR1 is KGHSH, CDR2 LQKENI. The CDR3 spans 11 residues. CDR3 in amino acids: CASSHGDEQFF. CDR3 bases: TGTGCCAGCTCACACGGGGATGAGCAGTTCTTC.

The chain couples TRBV11-2 to TRBJ2-1, with D unresolved. Germline CDR1 reads SGHAT; CDR2 reads FQNNGV. The CDR3 extends over 16 amino acids. Trimming removed 4 bases at V and 4 bases at J, with 17 bases between. The CDR3 bases are TGTGCCAGCAGCTCCCCGGCAGATAAGCTATACAATGAGCAGTTCTTC. This encodes CASSSPADKLYNEQFF.

V gene TRBV7-9 combines with J gene TRBJ1-2; D is unresolved. The V gene lost 4 bases and the J gene lost 6 bases, with 18 bases spanning the gap. CDR1 SEHNR and CDR2 FQNEAQ come from the germline V gene (reference sequence). CDR3 length equals 15 residues. The CDR3 sequence: CASSSLGEYLDGYTF. In DNA, the CDR3 is TGTGCCAGCAGCTCACTTGGGGAGTATCTCGATGGCTACACCTTC.

This clonotype was observed many times. The chain links TRBV28 to TRBJ2-2, with a possible D match to TRBD1 (6 bases). CDR1 and CDR2 (germline): MDHEN, SYDVKM. V was pared by 3 bases and J by 4 bases, with 6 bases between. The CDR3 runs 13 residues. CDR3 nucleotides: TGTGCCAGCAGTTTGGGGGCCACCGGGGAGCTGTTTTTT. Translation gives CASSLGATGELFF.

This clonotype was picked up one time. The V gene is TRBV5-1, the J gene TRBJ2-3; 7 nucleotides line up with TRBD1. The CDR3 is made up of 14 amino acids. Looked up from germline, CDR1 is SGHRS and CDR2 is YFSETQ. The V and J ends lost 0 bases and 5 bases, in that order; junction bases with no gene match: 3. CDR3 sequence: CASSLVGGEDTQYF. CDR3 bases: TGCGCCAGCAGCTTGGTAGGGGGCGAAGATACGCAGTATTTT.

The chain employs TRBV29-1 and TRBJ1-2, with a tentative D call TRBD1 (5 bases). The CDR3 covers 15 residues. Trimming shortened V by 6 bases and J by 1 base, and 18 bases separated the two germline ends. Germline CDR1 SQVTM, CDR2 ANQGSEA. The CDR3 spells CSVPVGGVNNYGYTF. The CDR3 DNA follows: TGCAGCGTCCCTGTTGGAGGGGTTAATAACTATGGCTACACCTTC.

The chain links TRBV6-1 to TRBJ2-5; D is perhaps TRBD1 (6 bases). CDR3 size: 14 residues. Germline V gives CDR1 MNHNS, CDR2 SASEGT. V lost 6 bases and J 4 bases, leaving 15 bases between the germline ends. In DNA, the CDR3 is TGTGCCAGCAGGAGTATGGGGGCGCGAGAGACCCAGTACTTC. Its translation is CASRSMGARETQYF.

Many counts were recorded for this clonotype. The chain carries TRBV28 and TRBJ2-7; weak D call: TRBD1 (5 bases). The CDR3 contains 12 residues. Trimming cost V 5 bases and J 3 bases, with 8 bases left between them. The germline V gene encodes CDR1 MDHEN and CDR2 SYDVKM. As DNA, the CDR3 is TGTGCCAGCAGTAAGACAGTCTACGAGCAGTACTTC. Translation: CASSKTVYEQYF. The whole variable domain, filled in from reference TRBV28 and TRBJ2-7, reads DVKVTQSSRYLVKRTGEKVFLECVQDMDHENMFWYRQDPGLGLRLIYFSYDVKMKEKGDIPEGYSVSREKKERFSLILESASTNQTSMYLCASSKTVYEQYFGPGTRLTVT.

This clonotype was counted at least ten times. The V call is TRBV27, the J call TRBJ2-6; TRBD2 matches at 8 bases. The V gene end was trimmed by 2 bases and the J gene end by 0 bases; junction bases not matched to a gene: 3. CDR1 is MNHEY and CDR2 is SMNVEV in the germline V gene (reference sequence). The CDR3 has 17 amino acids. The CDR3 bases are TGTGCCAGCAGTTTAGCCGGGGGGGCCTCTGGGGCCAACGTCCTGACTTTC. Its translation: CASSLAGGASGANVLTF.

The table lists this clonotype with many counts. This rearrangement joins TRBV7-8 to TRBJ1-2; TRBD1 is a possible D gene (5 bases). V lost 5 bases to trimming and J lost 7 bases, with 11 bases between them. The CDR3 totals 12 residues. Germline lookup yields CDR1 SGHVS and CDR2 FQNEAQ. CDR3 loop: CASSPPGGGYTF. The CDR3 DNA reads as TGTGCCAGCAGCCCCCCCGGGGGTGGCTACACCTTC. The full variable domain, rest sourced from reference TRBV7-8 and TRBJ1-2, is GAGVSQSPRYKVAKRGQDVALRCDPISGHVSLFWYQQALGQGPEFLTYFQNEAQLDKSGLPSDRFFAERPEGSVSTLKIQRTQQEDSAVYLCASSPPGGGYTFGSGTRLTVV.

The chain uses TRBV27 and TRBJ2-3; D is perhaps TRBD2 (6 bases). V shed 5 bases and J shed 4 bases, with 13 bases lying between them. CDR1 MNHEY and CDR2 SMNVEV come from the germline V gene (reference sequence). The CDR3 is 14 residues long. The CDR3 DNA reads as TGTGCCAGCAGTCCCCGACTAGATGCAGATACGCAGTATTTT. Amino acid sequence: CASSPRLDADTQYF.

This clonotype was picked up many times. The rearrangement joins TRBV7-2 to TRBJ1-3, with D tentatively TRBD1 (6 bases). V lost 4 bases and J 3 bases, leaving 16 bases between the germline ends. The CDR3 is 16 amino acids. Germline loops: CDR1 SGHTA, CDR2 FQGNSA. CDR3 in DNA: TGTGCCAGCAGCTACCACGCCGGGGGCGGTGGAAACACCATATATTTT. Its translation is CASSYHAGGGGNTIYF.

This clonotype was seen only a few times. The chain uses TRBV6-1 and TRBJ1-2, with 7 bases identical to TRBD1. The J segment lost 3 bases and the V segment lost 7 bases, leaving 8 bases of the junction unmatched. This CDR3 has 14 residues. CDR1 is MNHNS, CDR2 SASEGT, per germline. The CDR3 DNA follows: TGTGCCAGCACCAGGGGGGGGACGGACTATGGCTACACCTTC. Amino acids: CASTRGGTDYGYTF.